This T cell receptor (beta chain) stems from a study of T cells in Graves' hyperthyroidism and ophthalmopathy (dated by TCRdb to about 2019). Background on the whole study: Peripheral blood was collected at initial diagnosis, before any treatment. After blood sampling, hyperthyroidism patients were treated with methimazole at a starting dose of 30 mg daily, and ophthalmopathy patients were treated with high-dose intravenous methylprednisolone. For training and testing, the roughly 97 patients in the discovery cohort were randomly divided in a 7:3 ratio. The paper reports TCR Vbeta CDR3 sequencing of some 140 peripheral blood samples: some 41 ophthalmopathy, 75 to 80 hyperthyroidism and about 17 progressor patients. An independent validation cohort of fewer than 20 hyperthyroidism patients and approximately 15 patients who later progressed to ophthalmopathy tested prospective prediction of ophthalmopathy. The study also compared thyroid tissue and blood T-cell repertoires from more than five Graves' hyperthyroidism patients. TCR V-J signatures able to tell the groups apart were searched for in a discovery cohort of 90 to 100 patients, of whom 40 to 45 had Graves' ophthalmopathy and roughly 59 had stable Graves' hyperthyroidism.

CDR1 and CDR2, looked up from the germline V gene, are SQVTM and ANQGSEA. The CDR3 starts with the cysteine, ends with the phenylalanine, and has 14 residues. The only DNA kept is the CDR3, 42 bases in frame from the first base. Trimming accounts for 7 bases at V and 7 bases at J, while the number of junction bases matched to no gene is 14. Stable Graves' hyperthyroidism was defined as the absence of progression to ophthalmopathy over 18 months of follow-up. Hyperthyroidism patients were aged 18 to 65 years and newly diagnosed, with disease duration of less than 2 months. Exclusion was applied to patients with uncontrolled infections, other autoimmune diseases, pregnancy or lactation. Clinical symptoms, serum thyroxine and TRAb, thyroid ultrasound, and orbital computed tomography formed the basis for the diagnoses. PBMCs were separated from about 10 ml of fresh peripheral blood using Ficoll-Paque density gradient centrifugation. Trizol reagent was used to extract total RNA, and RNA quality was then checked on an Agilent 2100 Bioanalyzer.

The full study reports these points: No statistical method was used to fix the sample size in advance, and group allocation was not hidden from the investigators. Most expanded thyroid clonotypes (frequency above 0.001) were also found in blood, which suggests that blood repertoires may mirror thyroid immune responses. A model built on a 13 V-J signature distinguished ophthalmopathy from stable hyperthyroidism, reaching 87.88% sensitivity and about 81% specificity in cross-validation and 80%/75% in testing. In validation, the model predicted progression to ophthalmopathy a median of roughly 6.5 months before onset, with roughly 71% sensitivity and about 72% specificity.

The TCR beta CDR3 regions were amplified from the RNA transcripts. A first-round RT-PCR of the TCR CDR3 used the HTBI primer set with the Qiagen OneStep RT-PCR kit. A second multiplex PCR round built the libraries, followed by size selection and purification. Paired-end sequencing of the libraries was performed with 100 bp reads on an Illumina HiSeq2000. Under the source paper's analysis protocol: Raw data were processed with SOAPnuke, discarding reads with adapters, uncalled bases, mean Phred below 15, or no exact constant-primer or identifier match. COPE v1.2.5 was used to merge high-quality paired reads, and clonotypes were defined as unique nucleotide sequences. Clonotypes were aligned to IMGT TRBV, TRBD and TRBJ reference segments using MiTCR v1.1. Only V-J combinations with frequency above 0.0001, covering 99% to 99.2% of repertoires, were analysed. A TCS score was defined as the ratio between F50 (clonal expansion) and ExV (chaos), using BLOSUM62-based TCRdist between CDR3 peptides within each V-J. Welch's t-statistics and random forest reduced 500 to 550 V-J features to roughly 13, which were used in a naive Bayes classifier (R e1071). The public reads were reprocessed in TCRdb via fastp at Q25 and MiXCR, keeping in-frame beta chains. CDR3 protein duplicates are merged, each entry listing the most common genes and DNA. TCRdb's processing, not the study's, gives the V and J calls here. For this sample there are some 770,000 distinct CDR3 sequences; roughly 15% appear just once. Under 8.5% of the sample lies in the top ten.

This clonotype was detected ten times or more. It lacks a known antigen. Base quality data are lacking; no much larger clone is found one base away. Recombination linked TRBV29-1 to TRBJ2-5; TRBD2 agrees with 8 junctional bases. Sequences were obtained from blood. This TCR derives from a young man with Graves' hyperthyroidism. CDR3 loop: CSARGSGKEGTQYF. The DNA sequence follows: TGCAGCGCCCGGGGTAGCGGGAAGGAAGGGACCCAGTACTTC.